Presented here are 5 T cell receptor beta chains from one specimen sequenced in a study of OX40 agonist ivuxolimab in advanced cancers. Using immunoSEQ multiplex PCR, the repertoire was profiled, and TCRdb retains in-frame clones only, with some absent. The table includes about 91,000 clones, over 75% detected once. The sequencing here drew on CD4+ or CD8+ T cells sorted from blood, taken in a trial of the OX40 agonist ivuxolimab. The receptors derive from an adult with an advanced solid tumor such as melanoma, head and neck, liver or kidney cancer.

The V call is TRBV7-3, the J call TRBJ2-6, with unresolved D. Germline V CDR1 and CDR2: SGHTA, FQGTGA. The CDR3 is 15 amino acids. Trimming took off 2 bases at V and 2 bases at J, with 7 bases between the two ends. In DNA form, the CDR3 reads TGTGCCAGCAGCTTAGTTAACCCTGGGGCCAACGTCCTGACTTTC. Amino acid sequence: CASSLVNPGANVLTF.

This rearrangement joins TRBV29-1 to TRBJ2-1; either TRBD1 or TRBD2 may fit D (5 bases each). Germline assignment: CDR1 SQVTM and CDR2 ANQGSEA. The CDR3 is 10 residues long. V was cut by 4 bases and J by 9 bases, with 7 bases left in between. CDR3 amino acids: CSVGGPEQFF. For the CDR3, the DNA is TGCAGCGTTGGGGGACCTGAGCAGTTCTTC.

J is TRBJ2-2 and V is TRBV11-2, with D unclear. This CDR3 region has 15 residues. V was pared by 1 base and J by 6 bases, with 12 bases between. Germline V lookup: CDR1 SGHAT, CDR2 FQNNGV. CDR3 region: CASSLGWEHAGELFF. For the CDR3, the DNA is TGTGCCAGCAGCTTAGGGTGGGAACACGCCGGGGAGCTGTTTTTT.

The V and J genes are TRBV10-3 and TRBJ2-3; D assignment may be TRBD1 or TRBD2 (5 bases each). This CDR3 is 13 amino acids long. From germline, CDR1 is ENHRY and CDR2 SYGVKD. V shed 9 bases and J shed 6 bases, with 16 bases lying between them. CDR3 in amino acids: CAICRDQGDTQYF. CDR3 nucleotides: TGTGCCATATGCCGGGACCAAGGGGATACGCAGTATTTT.

A single count supports this clone. This CDR3 reads CASSTGSSYNEQFF. The CDR3 bases are TGTGCCAGCAGCACAGGGAGCTCCTACAATGAGCAGTTCTTC. The J gene is TRBJ2-1, the V gene TRBV21-1. TRBV21-1 is classified as a pseudogene. The CDR3 is made up of 14 amino acids.